The sequence of this T cell receptor beta chain was determined in a study of shared clonotypes between healthy human individuals (dated by TCRdb to the early 2020s). Context from the whole study: The cohort included three men and a couple of women between 18 and 49 years of age. Different laboratories and diverse techniques were used to prepare libraries and sequence TCR repertoires, to increase sequencing depth and limit assay-specific biases. To estimate repertoire size and how much clonotypes are shared between individuals, the study performed deep sequencing of blood TCR repertoires from a few healthy adults. For each donor, CD4 naive and CD4 memory were each given three plates, CD8 naive was given two plates, and CD8 memory was given one plate. Per donor, leukapheresis produced somewhere between about 0.8 and 9 billion PBMCs.

Using the deep immunoSEQ assay, multiplex PCR amplified TCR CDR3 regions from genomic DNA. Extracted genomic DNA from each cell subset was distributed evenly across all wells of several immunoSEQ 96-well plates, and each plate was treated as a replicate. Each replicate PCR for sorted subsets received 150 to 250 ng genomic DNA, equal to roughly 30,000 T cell genomes. Purified libraries were quantified with a Qubit 3.0 fluorometer, sized on a Bioanalyzer 2100, and re-quantified with the KAPA Library Quantification kit. Each immunoSEQ 96-well plate was sequenced on its own single-read 150-cycle Illumina NextSeq 550 flow cell. As for how the authors treated the data: Because the immunoSEQ output included only junctional sequences and no quality scores, the filtering could not be the same as the filtering used for full-length reads. To assign V/J genes and CDR3, sequences were annotated against IMGT germline references using PyIR, a Python wrapper for IgBLAST v1.9. Reads with weak V/J assignments (E-value above 1e-6), missing CDR3, stop codons, out-of-frame junctions, or ambiguous translated residues were removed. A V3J clonotype was defined by an identical inferred V gene, J gene, and CDR3 amino acid sequence. Percentage overlap between repertoires was calculated by dividing the number of shared unique clonotypes by the size of the smaller repertoire. Three approaches were used to assess repertoire richness: RTK rarefaction, the Chao1 estimator, and Recon v2.1 estimates of unobserved clonotypes. OLGA was used to compute generation probabilities for all TCRbeta clonotypes that the gDNA method yielded from a few donors. Held by TCRdb, this immuneACCESS table contains in-frame sequences only and omits some clones. Under half of the omission traces to an unresolved V gene where checked; the cause of the rest is unknown. The V and J calls and the clone size are those of that table, but D and trimming were determined from the DNA. For this sample the table gives about 2 million clones, of which roughly 95% were detected only once. About 1.1% of the sample lies in the top ten.

Concerning this clone: Its antigen target is currently unknown. The record has no base qualities; no much larger clone is one base away.

CD8 naive samples were obtained by positive selection for CCR7 among CD45RO-negative cells, yielding a CD45RA+CCR7+ population from which TemRA cells were excluded. The donors were healthy, HIV-negative adults who had no recently reported acute infections or vaccinations. All donors were Caucasian adults living in Nashville, Tennessee, USA. Blood was collected by leukapheresis, and PBMCs were isolated by Ficoll-Histopaque density gradient centrifugation and then cryopreserved in liquid nitrogen vapor phase. Purity and quantity of every magnetically sorted T cell population were checked by analytical flow cytometry. Genomic DNA was isolated from each sorted fraction and quantified by UV absorbance on a Nanodrop 2000c. V has 5 bases trimmed and J has 1 base trimmed; junction bases matching no gene number 4. From a lookup of the germline V gene, CDR1 and CDR2 are SNHLY and FYNNEI. The CDR3 spans 15 residues, from the cysteine through the phenylalanine. Of all the DNA, just the CDR3 is kept, 45 bases in frame from base 1.

Study-wide findings and limitations: Naive subsets generally had larger estimated clonotype richness than memory subsets. When a handful of donors were compared, the shared fraction of clonotypes was about 5% for naive CD4, 3.5% to 4% for naive CD8, more than 2% for memory CD4, and around 0.37% for memory CD8. Even with the large sequencing depth, rarefaction of the sorted-subset datasets indicated that sequencing was incomplete. Sampling was restricted to blood, and TCR repertoires in tissues likely differ from the TCR repertoires found in blood. Based on pairwise subsampling, the degree of clonotype sharing among donors was expected to be affected by sequencing depth. The small number of donors limited the genetic and exposure-history diversity represented. Compared with non-shared clonotypes, the clonotypes found in all four sorted-subset donors had higher generation probabilities.

Sequenced: naive CD8+ T cells sorted from blood. This specimen's cell subset or site label, per the study, means: CD45RA+CCR7+. The receptor's source is a man aged 18 to 30 in good health. Recombination connected TRBV2 to TRBJ2-2; TRBD1 matches 7 bases in the middle. At the DNA level, the sequence is TGTGCCAGCAGTTCCAGGGGGTTGAACACCGGGGAGCTGTTTTTT. Translation gives CASSSRGLNTGELFF.